This T cell receptor beta chain was retrieved from a study of cytomegalovirus exposure and HLA in healthy donors. Losses at the gene ends were 5 bases for V and 7 bases for J; bases not matched to a gene: 4. The germline V gene encodes CDR1 MNHEY and CDR2 SMNVEV (reference sequence). This CDR3 contains 12 residues. This clone was counted a few times. Its antigen is undetermined. General study results and limits: Researchers reported that three CMV-associated chains were confirmed in vitro as CMV antigen-specific. Segments of the TCR beta V type were, in most cases, productive about 90% or about 30% of the time in an earlier analysis. In a later analysis, at a false discovery rate of 0.05, approximately 15,000 TCR beta sequences matched HLA alleles.

The study ran its PCR with 60 Vbeta and 13 Jbeta primers. Produced via immunoSEQ multiplex PCR; TCRdb's table is partial and in-frame only. The sample lists around 160,000 clones, around 67% occurring once. This TCR was recovered from a woman aged 18-29 years in good health and CMV-seropositive. This chain connects TRBV27 to TRBJ1-1; TRBD1 matches 7 bases. The sequenced sample was PBMCs. The CDR3 nucleotides read TGTGCCAGCAGTCGGACAGGCCATGAAGCTTTCTTT. Protein sequence: CASSRTGHEAFF.